Following are 15 T cell receptor beta chains from one sample sequenced in a study of T cells after yellow fever vaccination (dated by TCRdb to between 2018 and 2020). The treatment or condition label here, explained by the study, means: live attenuated yellow fever vaccine strain. The method behind the library was 5' RACE. TCRdb shows the sequencer as Illumina HiSeq 2500. The raw public data were reprocessed by TCRdb itself: fastp quality trimming at Q25, MiXCR clonotype calling, in-frame beta chains only. Merged by CDR3 protein, the rows form single entries marked with the most common genes and DNA. Across this sample there are some 400,000 distinct CDR3 sequences, with roughly 6.2% seen only once. Jointly, the top ten make up over 12% of the sample. This sample comprised PBMCs, obtained 5 days after the yellow fever booster vaccination. All receptors come from a man aged 25 to 40 who received the YFV17D yellow fever vaccine.

This clonotype was seen a few times. The chain has TRBV28 and TRBJ2-5; TRBD2 might be the D (6 bases). Between the trimmed V and J ends, which lost 5 bases and 7 bases, there was a span of 14 bases. Germline V gene sequence: CDR1 MDHEN, CDR2 SYDVKM. This CDR3 comprises 13 residues. CDR3 loop: CASSTTSTGTQYF. In DNA, the CDR3 is TGTGCCAGCAGTACGACTAGTACTGGGACCCAGTACTTC.

There are a few counts of this clonotype. In DNA, the CDR3 is TGTGCCAGCAGCCAAGAAGCAGGCCCAGGCGAGCAGTACTTC. Residues: CASSQEAGPGEQYF. This rearrangement joins TRBV4-2 to TRBJ2-7; D is unresolved. The CDR3 has 14 amino acids. V was pared by 0 bases and J by 6 bases, with 12 bases between. Germline assignment: CDR1 LGHNA and CDR2 YNFKEQ.

In its sample, this clonotype was seen a few times. CDR3 protein: CASKLDSNQPQHF. CDR3 sequence (DNA): TGTGCCAGCAAACTGGATAGCAATCAGCCCCAGCATTTT. The chain joins TRBV12-3 or TRBV12-4 to TRBJ1-5, with D uncertain. CDR3 length equals 13 residues. V shed 7 bases and J shed 0 bases, with 7 bases lying between them.

The sample holds a few counts of this clonotype. In DNA form, the CDR3 reads TGTGCCTGGAGTGTACGGGGGCGCCCCGGGGAGCTGTTTTTT. This translates into CAWSVRGRPGELFF. The V and J genes are TRBV30 and TRBJ2-2; D may be TRBD1 or TRBD2 (6 bases each). CDR3 length: 14 amino acids. The germline CDR1 and CDR2 sequences are GTSNPN and SVGIG (reference sequence). V was shortened by 0 bases and J by 6 bases, with 11 bases between the two germline ends.

This clonotype was recorded many times. The CDR3 protein is CASRKTSRDTSLGPQHF. In DNA form, the CDR3 reads TGTGCCAGTAGGAAAACGTCCCGGGACACATCCTTGGGGCCCCAGCATTTT. The chain links TRBV19 to TRBJ1-5; D possibly corresponds to TRBD1 (6 bases). Per the germline V gene, CDR1 is LNHDA and CDR2 is SQIVND (reference sequence). CDR3 size: 17 residues. Trimming stripped 6 bases from V and 9 bases from J, with 27 bases between.

This clonotype was seen a handful of times. The chain has TRBV4-3 and TRBJ2-1; the D gene is possibly TRBD1 (5 bases). Germline V CDR1 and CDR2: LGHNA, YSLEER. The CDR3 runs 12 residues. Trimming cost V 0 bases and J 9 bases, with 6 bases left between them. CDR3 protein: CASSQDQGEQFF. CDR3 nucleotides: TGCGCCAGCAGCCAAGATCAGGGTGAGCAGTTCTTC.

This clonotype was found many times. This chain uses TRBV5-4 with TRBJ2-2, with D maybe TRBD1 (5 bases). Germline values: CDR1 SGHNT, CDR2 YYREEE (reference sequence). V dropped 2 bases and J dropped 7 bases, with 12 bases sitting between them. CDR3 length: 14 amino acids. CDR3 coding DNA: TGTGCCAGCAGCTTTAGGGGATTTAGCGGGGAGCTGTTTTTT. It translates to CASSFRGFSGELFF.

This clonotype was seen ten or more times. The rearrangement uses TRBV7-2 and TRBJ1-1; D possibly corresponds to TRBD1 (5 bases). Between the trimmed V and J ends, which lost 5 bases and 7 bases, there was a span of 14 bases. The germline gives CDR1 SGHTA, CDR2 FQGNSA. This CDR3 is 13 amino acids long. The CDR3 coding sequence is TGTGCCAGCAGCCGCGAAGGGGCTGATGAAGCTTTCTTT. As protein: CASSREGADEAFF. The full variable domain, its missing parts supplied by reference TRBV7-2 and TRBJ1-1, is GAGVSQSPSNKVTEKGKDVELRCDPISGHTALYWYRQSLGQGLEFLIYFQGNSAPDKSGLPSDRFSAERTGGSVSTLTIQRTQQEDSAVYLCASSREGADEAFFGQGTRLTVV.

There are a few counts of this clonotype. The chain carries TRBV27 and TRBJ2-1, with D possibly matching TRBD1 (6 bases). The CDR3 contains 14 residues. The germline CDR1 and CDR2 sequences are MNHEY and SMNVEV (reference sequence). The ends were cut back, 6 bases at V and 4 bases at J, with 13 bases in the middle. This CDR3 is CASRKTGAYNEQFF. The CDR3, as DNA: TGTGCCAGCAGAAAGACAGGAGCTTACAATGAGCAGTTCTTC.

A few counts support this clonotype. The chain carries TRBV5-6 and TRBJ1-1; maybe TRBD1 (5 bases). CDR1 is SGHDT, CDR2 YYEEEE, per germline. Trimming took off 1 base at V and 6 bases at J, with 10 bases between the two ends. The CDR3 is made up of 13 amino acids. CDR3 in amino acids: CASSLQQGSEAFF. The CDR3 DNA reads TGTGCCAGCAGCTTGCAGCAGGGCTCTGAAGCTTTCTTT.

The rearrangement links TRBV5-1 to TRBJ2-1; the match to TRBD2 covers 11 bases. CDR3 length equals 19 residues. Germline assignment: CDR1 SGHRS and CDR2 YFSETQ. V lost 1 base to trimming and J lost 12 bases; unmatched junction nucleotides: 21. CDR3 nucleotides: TGCGCCAGCAGCTTGCAGTTGAACCTAGCGGGAGGATCTACAAGTGCGCAGTTCTTC. Its translation: CASSLQLNLAGGSTSAQFF.

This chain joins TRBV7-2 and TRBJ2-5; D possibly corresponds to TRBD1 (5 bases). Germline V gene data show CDR1 as SGHTA and CDR2 as FQGNSA. The V gene lost 5 bases and the J gene lost 7 bases, with 17 bases spanning the gap. This CDR3 has 14 amino acids. CDR3 protein: CASSPNSGPGTQYF. DNA for the CDR3: TGTGCCAGCAGCCCCAACTCAGGGCCGGGGACCCAGTACTTC.

This clonotype showed up many times. This chain joins TRBV29-1 and TRBJ2-1; D unclear. Germline V gene data show CDR1 as SQVTM and CDR2 as ANQGSEA. Trimming took 5 bases from V and 8 from J, leaving 7 bases between them. The CDR3 covers 10 residues. The CDR3 is CSVPDHEQFF. CDR3 sequence (DNA): TGCAGCGTTCCCGACCATGAGCAGTTCTTC.

This chain uses TRBV5-1 with TRBJ2-1; D is undetermined. Trimming cost V 2 bases and J 2 bases, with 17 bases left between them. Germline assignment: CDR1 SGHRS and CDR2 YFSETQ. The CDR3 is made up of 17 amino acids. Written as DNA, the CDR3 is TGCGCCAGCAGCTTAAGTCTCGTGGGTTCTACCTACAATGAGCAGTTCTTC. Its translation is CASSLSLVGSTYNEQFF.

CDR3 protein: CSVRLGNSNQPQHF. The CDR3 DNA sequence: TGCAGTGTCAGACTGGGGAATAGCAATCAGCCCCAGCATTTT. V usage is TRBV20-1 and J usage is TRBJ1-5, with unresolved D. The CDR3 covers 14 residues. CDR1 DFQATT and CDR2 SNEGSKA come from the germline V gene (reference sequence). V gave up 7 bases and J gave up 0 bases, with 13 bases separating them.